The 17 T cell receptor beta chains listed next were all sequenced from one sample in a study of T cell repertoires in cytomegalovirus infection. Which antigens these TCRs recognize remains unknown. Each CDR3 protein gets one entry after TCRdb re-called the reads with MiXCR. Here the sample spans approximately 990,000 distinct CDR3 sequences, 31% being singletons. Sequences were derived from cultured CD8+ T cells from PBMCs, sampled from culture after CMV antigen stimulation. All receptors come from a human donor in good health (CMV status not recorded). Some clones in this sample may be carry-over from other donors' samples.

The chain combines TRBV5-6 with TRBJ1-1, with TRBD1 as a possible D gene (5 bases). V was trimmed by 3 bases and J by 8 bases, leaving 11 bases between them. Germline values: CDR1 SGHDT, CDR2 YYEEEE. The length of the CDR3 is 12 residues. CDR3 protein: CASSSSQGEAFF. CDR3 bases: TGTGCCAGCAGCTCCTCCCAGGGCGAAGCTTTCTTT.

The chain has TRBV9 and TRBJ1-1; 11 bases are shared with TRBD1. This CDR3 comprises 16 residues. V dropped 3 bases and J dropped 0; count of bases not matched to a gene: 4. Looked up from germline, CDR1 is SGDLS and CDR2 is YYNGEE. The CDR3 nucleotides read TGTGCCAGCAGCGAAGGGACAGGGGGTTTGAACACTGAAGCTTTCTTT. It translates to CASSEGTGGLNTEAFF.

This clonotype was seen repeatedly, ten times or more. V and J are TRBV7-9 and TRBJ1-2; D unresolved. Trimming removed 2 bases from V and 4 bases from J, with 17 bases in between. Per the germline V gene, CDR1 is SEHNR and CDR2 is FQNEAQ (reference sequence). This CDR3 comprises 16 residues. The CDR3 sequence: CASSLSSQERIYGYTF. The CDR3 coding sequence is TGTGCCAGCAGCTTATCCTCGCAGGAGAGGATCTATGGCTACACCTTC.

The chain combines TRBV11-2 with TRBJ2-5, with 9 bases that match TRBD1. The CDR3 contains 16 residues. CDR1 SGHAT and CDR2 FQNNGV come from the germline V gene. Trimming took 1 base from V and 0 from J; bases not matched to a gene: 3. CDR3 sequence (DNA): TGTGCCAGCAGCTTAGGACAGGGGGGGAACCAAGAGACCCAGTACTTC. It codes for CASSLGQGGNQETQYF. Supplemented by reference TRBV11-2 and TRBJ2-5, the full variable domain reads EAGVAQSPRYKIIEKRQSVAFWCNPISGHATLYWYQQILGQGPKLLIQFQNNGVVDDSQLPKDRFSAERLKGVDSTLKIQPAKLEDSAVYLCASSLGQGGNQETQYFGPGTRLLVL.

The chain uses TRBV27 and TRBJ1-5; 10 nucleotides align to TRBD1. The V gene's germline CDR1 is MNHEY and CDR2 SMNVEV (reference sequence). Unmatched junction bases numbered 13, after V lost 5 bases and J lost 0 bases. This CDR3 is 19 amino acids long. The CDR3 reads CASSAQGDRGPYSNQPQHF. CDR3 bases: TGTGCCAGCAGTGCCCAAGGCGACAGGGGGCCCTATAGCAATCAGCCCCAGCATTTT.

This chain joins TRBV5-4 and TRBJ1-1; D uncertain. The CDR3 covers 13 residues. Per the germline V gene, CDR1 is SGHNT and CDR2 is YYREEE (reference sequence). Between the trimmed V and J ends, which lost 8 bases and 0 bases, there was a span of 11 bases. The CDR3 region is CASCLGVNTEAFF. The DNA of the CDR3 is TGTGCCAGTTGCTTAGGTGTGAACACTGAAGCTTTCTTT.

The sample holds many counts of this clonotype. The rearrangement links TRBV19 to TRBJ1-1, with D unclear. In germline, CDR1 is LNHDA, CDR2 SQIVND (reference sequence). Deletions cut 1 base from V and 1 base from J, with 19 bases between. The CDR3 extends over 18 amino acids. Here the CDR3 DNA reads TGTGCCAGTAGTATAGGCTCGAGACATCGGGAAACGAACACTGAAGCTTTCTTT. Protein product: CASSIGSRHRETNTEAFF.

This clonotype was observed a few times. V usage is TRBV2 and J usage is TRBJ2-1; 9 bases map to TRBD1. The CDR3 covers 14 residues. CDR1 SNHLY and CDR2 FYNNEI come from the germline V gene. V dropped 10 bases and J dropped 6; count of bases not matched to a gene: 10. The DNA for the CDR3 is TGTGCCATCAAACCGGGACAGGGCTTCAATGAGCAGTTCTTC. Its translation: CAIKPGQGFNEQFF.

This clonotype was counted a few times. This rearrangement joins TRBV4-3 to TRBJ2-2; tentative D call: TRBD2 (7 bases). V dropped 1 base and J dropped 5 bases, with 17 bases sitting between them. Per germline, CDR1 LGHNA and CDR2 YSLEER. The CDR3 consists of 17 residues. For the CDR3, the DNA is TGCGCCAGCAGCCAAGGAGGGGGGGCGCTGGAGACCGGGGAGCTGTTTTTT. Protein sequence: CASSQGGGALETGELFF.

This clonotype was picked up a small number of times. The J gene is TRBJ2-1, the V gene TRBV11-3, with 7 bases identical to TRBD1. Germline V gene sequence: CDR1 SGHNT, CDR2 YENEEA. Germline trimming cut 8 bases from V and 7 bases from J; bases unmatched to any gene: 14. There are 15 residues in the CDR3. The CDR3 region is CASVLGGPRGNEQFF. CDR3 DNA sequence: TGTGCCAGCGTCCTAGGGGGCCCCCGGGGTAATGAGCAGTTCTTC.

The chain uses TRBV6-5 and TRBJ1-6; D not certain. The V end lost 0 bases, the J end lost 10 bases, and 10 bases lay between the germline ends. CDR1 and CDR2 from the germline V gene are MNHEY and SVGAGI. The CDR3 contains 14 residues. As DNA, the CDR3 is TGTGCCAGCAGTTACTCAGGGATCCGGTCACCCCTCCACTTT. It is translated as CASSYSGIRSPLHF.

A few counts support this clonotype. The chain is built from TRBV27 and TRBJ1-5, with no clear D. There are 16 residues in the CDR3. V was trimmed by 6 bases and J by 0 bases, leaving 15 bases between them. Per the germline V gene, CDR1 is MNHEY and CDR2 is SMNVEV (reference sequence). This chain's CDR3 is CASSRGTSNSNQPQHF. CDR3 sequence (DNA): TGTGCCAGCAGCCGGGGAACTAGCAATAGCAATCAGCCCCAGCATTTT.

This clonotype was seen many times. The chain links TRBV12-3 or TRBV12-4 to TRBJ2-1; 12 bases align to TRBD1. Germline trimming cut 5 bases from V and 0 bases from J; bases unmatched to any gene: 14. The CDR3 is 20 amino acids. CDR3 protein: CASSPRPGQGAWTSYNEQFF. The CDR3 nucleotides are TGTGCCAGCAGTCCCCGGCCGGGACAGGGGGCCTGGACCTCCTACAATGAGCAGTTCTTC.

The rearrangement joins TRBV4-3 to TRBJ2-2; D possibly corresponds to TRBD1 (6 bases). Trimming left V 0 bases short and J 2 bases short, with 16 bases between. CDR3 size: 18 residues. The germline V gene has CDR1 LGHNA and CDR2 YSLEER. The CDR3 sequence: CASSQDPTGYLNTGELFF. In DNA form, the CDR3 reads TGCGCCAGCAGCCAAGATCCGACAGGCTACCTTAACACCGGGGAGCTGTTTTTT.

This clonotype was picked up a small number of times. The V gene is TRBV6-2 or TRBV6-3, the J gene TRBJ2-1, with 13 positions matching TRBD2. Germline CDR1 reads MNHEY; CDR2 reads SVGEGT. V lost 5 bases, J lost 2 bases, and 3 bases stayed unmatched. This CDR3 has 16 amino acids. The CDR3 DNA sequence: TGTGCCAGCAGTGCGGGACTAGCGGGGCCCTACAATGAGCAGTTCTTC. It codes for CASSAGLAGPYNEQFF.

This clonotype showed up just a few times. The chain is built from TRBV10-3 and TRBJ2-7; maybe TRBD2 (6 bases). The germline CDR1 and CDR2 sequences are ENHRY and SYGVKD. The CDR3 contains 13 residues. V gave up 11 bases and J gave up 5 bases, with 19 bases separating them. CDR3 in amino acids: CASKDPGVNEQYF. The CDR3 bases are TGTGCCTCAAAAGACCCGGGAGTCAACGAGCAGTACTTC.

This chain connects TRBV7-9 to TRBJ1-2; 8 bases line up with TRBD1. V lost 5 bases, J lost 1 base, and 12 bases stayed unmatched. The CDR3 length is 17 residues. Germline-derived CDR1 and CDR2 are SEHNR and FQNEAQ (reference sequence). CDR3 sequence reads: CASSPFGTGLLNYGYTF. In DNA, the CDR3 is TGTGCCAGCAGCCCTTTCGGGACAGGCCTTCTTAACTATGGCTACACCTTC.